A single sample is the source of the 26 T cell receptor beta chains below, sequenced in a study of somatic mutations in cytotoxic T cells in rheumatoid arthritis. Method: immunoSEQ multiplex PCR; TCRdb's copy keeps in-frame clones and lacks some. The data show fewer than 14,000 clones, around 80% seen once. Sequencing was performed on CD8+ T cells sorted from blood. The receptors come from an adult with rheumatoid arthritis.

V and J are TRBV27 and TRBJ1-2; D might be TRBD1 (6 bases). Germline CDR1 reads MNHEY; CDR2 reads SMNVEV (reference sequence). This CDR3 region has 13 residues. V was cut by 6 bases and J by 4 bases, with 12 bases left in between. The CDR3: CASSTTGSYGYTF. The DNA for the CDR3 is TGTGCCAGCAGCACTACAGGGAGCTATGGCTACACCTTC.

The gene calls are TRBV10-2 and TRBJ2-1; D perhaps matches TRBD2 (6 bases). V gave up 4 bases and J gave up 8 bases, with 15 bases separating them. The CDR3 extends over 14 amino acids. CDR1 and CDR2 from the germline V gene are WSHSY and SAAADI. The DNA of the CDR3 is TGCGCCAGCAGTGCCTCAGAAGCGGGCCATGAGCAGTTCTTC. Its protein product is CASSASEAGHEQFF.

DNA for the CDR3: TGTGCCAGCAGTTTGGCTCTGAACACCGGGGAGCTGTTTTTT. It is translated as CASSLALNTGELFF. The chain links TRBV28 to TRBJ2-2; D is uncertain. The CDR3 contains 14 residues. Germline V gives CDR1 MDHEN, CDR2 SYDVKM. The V end lost 3 bases, the J end lost 1 base, and 6 bases lay between the germline ends.

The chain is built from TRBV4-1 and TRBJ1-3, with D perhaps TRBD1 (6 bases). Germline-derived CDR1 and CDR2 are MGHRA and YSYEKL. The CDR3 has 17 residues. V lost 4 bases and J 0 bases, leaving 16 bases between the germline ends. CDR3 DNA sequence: TGCGCCAGCAGCCCCCAACCCGGACAGAACTCTGGAAACACCATATATTTT. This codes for CASSPQPGQNSGNTIYF.

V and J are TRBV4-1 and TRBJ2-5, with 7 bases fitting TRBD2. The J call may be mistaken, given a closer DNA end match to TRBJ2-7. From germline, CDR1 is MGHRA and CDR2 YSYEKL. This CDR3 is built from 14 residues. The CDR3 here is CASSPNGLAYEQYF. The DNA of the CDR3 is TGCGCCAGCAGCCCCAACGGACTAGCCTACGAGCAGTACTTC.

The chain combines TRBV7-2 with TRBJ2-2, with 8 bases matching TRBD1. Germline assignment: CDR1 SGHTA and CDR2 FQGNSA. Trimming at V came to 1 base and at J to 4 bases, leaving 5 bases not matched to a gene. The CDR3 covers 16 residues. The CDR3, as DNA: TGTGCCAGCAGCTTAGGCGGCAGGGGGCCCACCGGGGAGCTGTTTTTT. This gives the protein CASSLGGRGPTGELFF.

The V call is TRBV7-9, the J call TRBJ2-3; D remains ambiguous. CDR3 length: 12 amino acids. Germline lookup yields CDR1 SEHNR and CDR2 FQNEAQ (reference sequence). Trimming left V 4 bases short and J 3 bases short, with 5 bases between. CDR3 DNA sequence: TGTGCCAGCAGCTATATTACAGATACGCAGTATTTT. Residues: CASSYITDTQYF.

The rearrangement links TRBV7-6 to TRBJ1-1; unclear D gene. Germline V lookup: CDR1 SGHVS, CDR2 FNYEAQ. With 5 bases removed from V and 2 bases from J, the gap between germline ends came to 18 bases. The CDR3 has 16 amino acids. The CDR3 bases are TGTGCCAGCAGCCCTGGTCGGGTCGGCTCAAACACTGAAGCTTTCTTT. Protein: CASSPGRVGSNTEAFF.

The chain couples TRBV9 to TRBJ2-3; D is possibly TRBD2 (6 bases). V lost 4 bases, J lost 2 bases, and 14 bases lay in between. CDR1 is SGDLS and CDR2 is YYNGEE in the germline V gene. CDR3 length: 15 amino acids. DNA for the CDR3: TGTGCCAGCAGCTTTAGCGGTACCTACACAGATACGCAGTATTTT. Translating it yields CASSFSGTYTDTQYF. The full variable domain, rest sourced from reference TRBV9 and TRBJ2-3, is DSGVTQTPKHLITATGQRVTLRCSPRSGDLSVYWYQQSLDQGLQFLIQYYNGEERAKGNILERFSAQQFPDLHSELNLSSLELGDSALYFCASSFSGTYTDTQYFGPGTRLTVL.

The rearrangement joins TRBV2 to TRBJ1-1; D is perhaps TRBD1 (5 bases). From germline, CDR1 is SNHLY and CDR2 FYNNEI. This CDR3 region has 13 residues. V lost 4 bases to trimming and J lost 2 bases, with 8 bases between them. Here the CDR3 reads CASSGDLNTEAFF. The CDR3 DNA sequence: TGTGCCAGCAGTGGGGACCTAAACACTGAAGCTTTCTTT.

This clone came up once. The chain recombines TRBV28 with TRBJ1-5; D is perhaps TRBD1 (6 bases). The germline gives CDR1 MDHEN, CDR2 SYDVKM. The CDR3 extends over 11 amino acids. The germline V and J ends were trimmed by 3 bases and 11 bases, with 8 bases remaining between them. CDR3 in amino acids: CASSFGGTQHF. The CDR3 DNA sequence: TGTGCCAGCAGTTTCGGGGGCACCCAGCATTTT.

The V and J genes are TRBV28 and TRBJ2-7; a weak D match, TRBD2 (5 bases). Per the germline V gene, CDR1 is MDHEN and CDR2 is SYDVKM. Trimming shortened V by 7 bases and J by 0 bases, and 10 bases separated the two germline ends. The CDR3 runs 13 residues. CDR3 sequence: CASTWENSYEQYF. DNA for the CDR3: TGTGCCAGCACTTGGGAGAACTCCTACGAGCAGTACTTC.

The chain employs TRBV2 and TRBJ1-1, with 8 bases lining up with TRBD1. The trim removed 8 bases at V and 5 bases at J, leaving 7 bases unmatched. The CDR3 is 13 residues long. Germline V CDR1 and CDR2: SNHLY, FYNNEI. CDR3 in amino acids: CASPGQVVTEAFF. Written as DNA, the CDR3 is TGTGCCAGCCCGGGACAGGTCGTGACTGAAGCTTTCTTT.

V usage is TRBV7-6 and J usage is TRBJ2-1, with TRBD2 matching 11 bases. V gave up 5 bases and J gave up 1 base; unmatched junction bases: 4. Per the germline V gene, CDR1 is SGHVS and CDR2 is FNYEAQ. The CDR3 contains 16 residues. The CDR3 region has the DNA TGTGCCAGCAGCACTAGCGGGAGTTGGTCCTACAATGAGCAGTTCTTC. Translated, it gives CASSTSGSWSYNEQFF.

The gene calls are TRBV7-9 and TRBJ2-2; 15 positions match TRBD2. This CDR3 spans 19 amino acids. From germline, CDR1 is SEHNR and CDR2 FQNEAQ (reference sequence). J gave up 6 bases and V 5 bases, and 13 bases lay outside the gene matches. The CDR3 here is CASSAWTSGGALRSGELFF. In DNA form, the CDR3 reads TGTGCCAGCAGCGCCTGGACTAGCGGGGGGGCCTTAAGATCCGGGGAGCTGTTTTTT.

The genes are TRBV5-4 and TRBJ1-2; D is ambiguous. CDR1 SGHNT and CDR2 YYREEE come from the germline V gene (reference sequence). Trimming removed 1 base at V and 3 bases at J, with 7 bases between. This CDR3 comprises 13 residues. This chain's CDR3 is CASSLLSDYGYTF. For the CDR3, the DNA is TGTGCCAGCAGCTTGTTATCTGACTATGGCTACACCTTC.

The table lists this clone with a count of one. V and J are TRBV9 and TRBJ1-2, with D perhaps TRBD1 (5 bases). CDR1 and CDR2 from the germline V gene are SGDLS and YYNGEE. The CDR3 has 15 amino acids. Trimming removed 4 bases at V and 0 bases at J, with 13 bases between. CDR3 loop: CASSPGGGTNYGYTF. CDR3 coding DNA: TGTGCCAGCAGCCCAGGTGGGGGAACTAACTATGGCTACACCTTC.

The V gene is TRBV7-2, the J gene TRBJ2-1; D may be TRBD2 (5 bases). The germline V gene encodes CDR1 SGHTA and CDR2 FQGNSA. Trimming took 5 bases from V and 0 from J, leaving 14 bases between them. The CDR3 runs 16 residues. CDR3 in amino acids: CASSRGFSSSYNEQFF. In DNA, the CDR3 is TGTGCCAGCAGCAGAGGGTTCTCGAGCTCCTACAATGAGCAGTTCTTC.

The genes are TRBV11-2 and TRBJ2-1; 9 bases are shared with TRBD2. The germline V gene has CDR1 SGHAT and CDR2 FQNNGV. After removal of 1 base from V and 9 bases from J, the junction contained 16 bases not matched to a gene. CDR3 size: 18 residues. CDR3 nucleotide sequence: TGTGCCAGCAGCTTAGTCTCTTTTCTGGCGGGGGGGCAGGGTGAGCAGTTCTTC. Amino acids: CASSLVSFLAGGQGEQFF.

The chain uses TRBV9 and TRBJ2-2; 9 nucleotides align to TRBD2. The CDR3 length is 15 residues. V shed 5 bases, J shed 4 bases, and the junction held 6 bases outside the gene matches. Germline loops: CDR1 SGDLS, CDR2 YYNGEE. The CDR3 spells CASSASGDLTGELFF. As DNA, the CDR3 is TGTGCCAGCAGTGCTAGCGGGGATCTCACCGGGGAGCTGTTTTTT.

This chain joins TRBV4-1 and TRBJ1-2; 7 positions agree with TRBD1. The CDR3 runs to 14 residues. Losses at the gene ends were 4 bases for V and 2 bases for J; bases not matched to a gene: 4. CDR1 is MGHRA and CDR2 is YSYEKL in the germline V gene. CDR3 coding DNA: TGCGCCAGCAGCCTACCGGGACAGAACTATGGCTACACCTTC. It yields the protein CASSLPGQNYGYTF.

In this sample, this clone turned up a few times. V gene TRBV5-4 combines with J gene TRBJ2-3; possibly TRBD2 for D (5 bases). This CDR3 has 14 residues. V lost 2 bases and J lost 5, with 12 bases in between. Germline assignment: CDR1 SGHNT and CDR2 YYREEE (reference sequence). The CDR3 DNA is TGTGCCAGCAGCTTCGGGGAGTGGGGAGATACGCAGTATTTT. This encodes CASSFGEWGDTQYF.

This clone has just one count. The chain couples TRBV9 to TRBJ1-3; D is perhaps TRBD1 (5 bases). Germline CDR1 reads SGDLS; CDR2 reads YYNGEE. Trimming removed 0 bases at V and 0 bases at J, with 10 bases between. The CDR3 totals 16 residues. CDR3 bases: TGTGCCAGCAGCGTAGGAAGACAGAGCTCTGGAAACACCATATATTTT. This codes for CASSVGRQSSGNTIYF.

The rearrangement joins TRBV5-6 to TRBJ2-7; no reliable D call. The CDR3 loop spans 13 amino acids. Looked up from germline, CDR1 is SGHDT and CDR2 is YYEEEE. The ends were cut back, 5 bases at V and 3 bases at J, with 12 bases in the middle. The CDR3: CASSQRSSYEQYF. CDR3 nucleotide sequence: TGTGCCAGCAGTCAGCGAAGCAGCTACGAGCAGTACTTC.

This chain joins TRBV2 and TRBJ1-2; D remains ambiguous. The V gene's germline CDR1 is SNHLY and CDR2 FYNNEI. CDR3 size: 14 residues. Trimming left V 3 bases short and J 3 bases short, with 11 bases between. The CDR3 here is CASSEGGIYYGYTF. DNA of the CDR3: TGTGCCAGCAGTGAGGGCGGGATCTACTATGGCTACACCTTC.

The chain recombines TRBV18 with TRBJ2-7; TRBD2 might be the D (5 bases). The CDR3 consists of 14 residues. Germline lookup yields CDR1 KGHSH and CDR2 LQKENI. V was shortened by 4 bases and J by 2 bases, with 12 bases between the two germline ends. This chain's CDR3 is CASSRETLTYEQYF. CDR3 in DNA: TGTGCCAGCTCACGGGAGACACTGACCTACGAGCAGTACTTC. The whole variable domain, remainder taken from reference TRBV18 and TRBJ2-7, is NAGVMQNPRHLVRRRGQEARLRCSPMKGHSHVYWYRQLPEEGLKFMVYLQKENIIDESGMPKERFSAEFPKEGPSILRIQQVVRGDSAAYFCASSRETLTYEQYFGPGTRLTVT.